The 23 T cell receptor beta chains below come from one sample, sequenced in a study of OX40 agonist ivuxolimab in advanced cancers. The protocol was immunoSEQ multiplex PCR, while the TCRdb copy is restricted to in-frame clones and leaves out a portion. Of under 100,000 clones detected, more than 90% appear once; the ten largest clones hold about 0.61%. This specimen was CD4+ or CD8+ T cells sorted from blood, taken in a trial of the OX40 agonist ivuxolimab. All receptors derive from an adult with an advanced solid tumor such as melanoma, head and neck, liver or kidney cancer.

This clone occurred once. This chain uses TRBV19 with TRBJ2-3; D gene uncertain. The CDR3 length is 14 residues. Germline V gene lookup returns CDR1 LNHDA and CDR2 SQIVND (reference sequence). Trimming shortened V by 5 bases and J by 4 bases, and 13 bases separated the two germline ends. CDR3 DNA sequence: TGTGCCAGTAGTCTCCTGGTGTGGTCAGATACGCAGTATTTT. Protein sequence: CASSLLVWSDTQYF.

This clone has just one count. The chain uses TRBV6-6 and TRBJ2-3; D is possibly TRBD1 (5 bases). Trimming took 7 bases from V and 4 from J, leaving 9 bases between them. Germline V CDR1 and CDR2: MNHNY, SVGAGI (reference sequence). The CDR3 loop spans 12 amino acids. This chain's CDR3 is CASTGSSDTQYF. For the CDR3, the DNA is TGTGCCAGCACAGGGTCGTCAGATACGCAGTATTTT.

The rearrangement joins TRBV19 to TRBJ1-5, with unresolved D. The germline V and J ends were trimmed by 5 bases and 8 bases, with 13 bases remaining between them. CDR1 is LNHDA and CDR2 is SQIVND in the germline V gene (reference sequence). The CDR3 is 13 residues long. CDR3 residues: CASSWPRTEPQHF. DNA of the CDR3: TGTGCCAGTAGTTGGCCCAGGACTGAGCCCCAGCATTTT.

The genes are TRBV30 and TRBJ2-7, with D hard to call. V lost 2 bases to trimming and J lost 0 bases, with 5 bases between them. The CDR3 runs to 12 residues. Germline V CDR1 and CDR2: GTSNPN, SVGIG (reference sequence). CDR3 sequence (DNA): TGTGCCTGGAGTCCCCCCTCCTACGAGCAGTACTTC. Its protein is CAWSPPSYEQYF. The full variable domain, its missing parts supplied by reference TRBV30 and TRBJ2-7, is SQTIHQWPATLVQPVGSPLSLECTVEGTSNPNLYWYRQAAGRGLQLLFYSVGIGQISSEVPQNLSASRPQDRQFILSSKKLLLSDSGFYLCAWSPPSYEQYFGPGTRLTVT.

Here the CDR3 reads CASSYSRASGNTIYF. Here the CDR3 DNA reads TGTGCCAGCAGTTACTCGAGGGCCTCTGGAAACACCATATATTTT. This sequence joins TRBV6-5 and TRBJ1-3; no definite D call. CDR3 size: 15 residues. Germline V gene sequence: CDR1 MNHEY, CDR2 SVGAGI. Trimming removed 0 bases at V and 0 bases at J, with 6 bases between.

The CDR3 sequence: CASSLGQTDEQYF. CDR3 sequence (DNA): TGCGCCAGCAGCTTGGGCCAGACAGACGAGCAGTACTTC. V usage is TRBV5-1 and J usage is TRBJ2-7, with a tentative D call TRBD1 (5 bases). Germline assignment: CDR1 SGHRS and CDR2 YFSETQ. CDR3 size: 13 residues. V was pared by 0 bases and J by 5 bases, with 9 bases between.

The V gene is TRBV27, the J gene TRBJ2-1, with 9 bases aligning to TRBD1. Germline trimming cut 4 bases from V and 8 bases from J; bases unmatched to any gene: 12. This CDR3 has 16 residues. Germline CDR1 is MNHEY and CDR2 is SMNVEV (reference sequence). The CDR3 coding sequence is TGTGCCAGCAGTTATGATAGGGGGACAGGGAACCATGAGCAGTTCTTC. Amino acid sequence: CASSYDRGTGNHEQFF.

This rearrangement joins TRBV5-6 to TRBJ2-4; no clear D gene. This CDR3 contains 14 residues. In germline, CDR1 is SGHDT, CDR2 YYEEEE. V dropped 6 bases and J dropped 11 bases, with 21 bases sitting between them. CDR3 residues: CASTFGRLGTVQYF. In nucleotides, the CDR3 is TGTGCCAGCACCTTTGGCCGCTTGGGAACGGTTCAGTACTTC.

This rearrangement joins TRBV5-1 to TRBJ2-5, with D possibly being TRBD1 (5 bases). Germline CDR1 and CDR2: SGHRS and YFSETQ. V was clipped by 0 bases and J by 0 bases, with 12 bases between them. The CDR3 totals 16 residues. The CDR3 DNA reads TGCGCCAGCAGCTTGGTTATAGGGGCAGACCAAGAGACCCAGTACTTC. It codes for CASSLVIGADQETQYF.

The CDR3 sequence is CASSSTIQETQYF. CDR3 coding DNA: TGTGCCAGCAGCTCCACCATCCAAGAGACCCAGTACTTC. The J gene is TRBJ2-5, the V gene TRBV5-4, with D hard to call. The germline V and J ends were trimmed by 3 bases and 1 base, with 7 bases remaining between them. Germline V gene lookup returns CDR1 SGHNT and CDR2 YYREEE (reference sequence). The CDR3 extends over 13 amino acids.

For the CDR3, the DNA is TGTGCCAGCAGTTTAGAGGGGGCGTTGACTGAAGCTTTCTTT. Translation: CASSLEGALTEAFF. The chain couples TRBV6-6 to TRBJ1-1; 7 nucleotides line up with TRBD1. The CDR3 covers 14 residues. V was pared by 4 bases and J by 5 bases, with 7 bases of the junction left unmatched. Per germline, CDR1 MNHNY and CDR2 SVGAGI (reference sequence).

The rearrangement links TRBV29-1 to TRBJ1-1; 8 bases agree with TRBD1. V lost 6 bases to trimming and J lost 3 bases; unmatched junction nucleotides: 3. The CDR3 loop spans 12 amino acids. Germline CDR1 and CDR2: SQVTM and ANQGSEA. The CDR3 DNA reads TGCAGCGTCGGACAGGGCCACACTGAAGCTTTCTTT. This encodes CSVGQGHTEAFF.

This chain links TRBV5-1 with TRBJ2-1, with 10 positions matching TRBD2. The CDR3 covers 12 residues. V was pared by 4 bases and J by 13 bases, with 5 bases of the junction left unmatched. CDR1 SGHRS and CDR2 YFSETQ come from the germline V gene. The CDR3: CASSPERGGQFF. For the CDR3, the DNA is TGCGCCAGCAGCCCGGAGCGGGGGGGCCAGTTCTTC.

The rearrangement links TRBV5-1 to TRBJ1-2; 8 nucleotides match TRBD1. CDR1 SGHRS and CDR2 YFSETQ come from the germline V gene. The V segment lost 1 base and the J segment 8 bases; nucleotides outside the gene matches: 13. This CDR3 region has 16 residues. The CDR3 DNA is TGCGCCAGCAGCTTGAACCTCGGGACAGGTTTGGGAGGCTACACCTTC. Encoded protein: CASSLNLGTGLGGYTF.

The chain carries TRBV5-1 and TRBJ1-2, with D perhaps TRBD1 (6 bases). Trimming stripped 4 bases from V and 4 bases from J, with 11 bases between. In germline, CDR1 is SGHRS, CDR2 YFSETQ. This CDR3 has 13 residues. The CDR3 nucleotides read TGCGCCAGCAGCGAGACAGGATTCTATGGCTACACCTTC. It codes for CASSETGFYGYTF.

The V gene is TRBV11-2, the J gene TRBJ2-3, with D perhaps matching TRBD1 or TRBD2 (6 bases each). Germline V gene lookup returns CDR1 SGHAT and CDR2 FQNNGV. There are 13 residues in the CDR3. Trimming took 5 bases from V and 4 from J, leaving 10 bases between them. In DNA, the CDR3 is TGTGCCAGCAGCGTCGGGGGCGCAGATACGCAGTATTTT. This sequence encodes CASSVGGADTQYF.

V gene TRBV5-4 combines with J gene TRBJ2-1; 13 bases fit TRBD2. Germline CDR1 is SGHNT and CDR2 is YYREEE (reference sequence). The CDR3 runs to 16 residues. J gave up 8 bases and V 1 base, and 6 bases lay outside the gene matches. CDR3 amino acids: CASSLMTSGGPDEQFF. CDR3 nucleotides: TGTGCCAGCAGCTTGATGACTAGCGGGGGGCCGGATGAGCAGTTCTTC.

The chain has TRBV6-1 and TRBJ1-3, with D perhaps matching TRBD1 (6 bases). The V gene lost 6 bases and the J gene lost 1 base, with 10 bases spanning the gap. Germline CDR1 is MNHNS and CDR2 is SASEGT. The CDR3 runs to 14 residues. CDR3: CASREGGSGNTIYF. The CDR3 bases are TGTGCCAGCAGGGAGGGGGGGTCTGGAAACACCATATATTTT.

V gene TRBV5-1 combines with J gene TRBJ2-7; D remains unclear. Per germline, CDR1 SGHRS and CDR2 YFSETQ. The CDR3 is made up of 13 amino acids. V was trimmed by 4 bases and J by 2 bases, leaving 10 bases between them. The CDR3 loop is CASSVEVPYEQYF. The CDR3 DNA sequence: TGCGCCAGCAGCGTGGAAGTTCCCTACGAGCAGTACTTC.

CDR3 in DNA: TGCGCCAGCAGCTTACGGGGGATGGGTCAAGAGACCCAGTACTTC. Translated: CASSLRGMGQETQYF. The chain combines TRBV5-1 with TRBJ2-5, with a weak D call TRBD2 (6 bases). Per the germline V gene, CDR1 is SGHRS and CDR2 is YFSETQ. V shed 2 bases and J shed 2 bases, with 13 bases lying between them. The CDR3 has 15 residues.

The chain carries TRBV18 and TRBJ2-5; D possibly corresponds to TRBD1 (6 bases). Germline V lookup: CDR1 KGHSH, CDR2 LQKENI. V lost 1 base and J lost 4, with 10 bases in between. The CDR3 runs to 14 residues. CDR3 amino acids: CASSPQKGGETQYF. The CDR3 DNA is TGTGCCAGCTCACCACAAAAAGGGGGAGAGACCCAGTACTTC.

The rearrangement joins TRBV5-6 to TRBJ2-2; no clear D gene. V was pared by 2 bases and J by 6 bases, with 8 bases between. Germline CDR1 reads SGHDT; CDR2 reads YYEEEE. The CDR3 contains 13 residues. The CDR3 DNA is TGTGCCAGCAGCTTTTCCGGTCCCGGGGAGCTGTTTTTT. Translated, it gives CASSFSGPGELFF.

The gene calls are TRBV28 and TRBJ2-7; no firm D call. Trimming pared 3 bases from V and 6 bases from J, leaving 6 bases between. The CDR3 is 11 residues long. Germline CDR1 MDHEN, CDR2 SYDVKM. The CDR3 reads CASSLALEQYF. The CDR3 bases are TGTGCCAGCAGTTTGGCGCTCGAGCAGTACTTC. Looking up the rest from reference TRBV28 and TRBJ2-7 gives the full variable domain: DVKVTQSSRYLVKRTGEKVFLECVQDMDHENMFWYRQDPGLGLRLIYFSYDVKMKEKGDIPEGYSVSREKKERFSLILESASTNQTSMYLCASSLALEQYFGPGTRLTVT.